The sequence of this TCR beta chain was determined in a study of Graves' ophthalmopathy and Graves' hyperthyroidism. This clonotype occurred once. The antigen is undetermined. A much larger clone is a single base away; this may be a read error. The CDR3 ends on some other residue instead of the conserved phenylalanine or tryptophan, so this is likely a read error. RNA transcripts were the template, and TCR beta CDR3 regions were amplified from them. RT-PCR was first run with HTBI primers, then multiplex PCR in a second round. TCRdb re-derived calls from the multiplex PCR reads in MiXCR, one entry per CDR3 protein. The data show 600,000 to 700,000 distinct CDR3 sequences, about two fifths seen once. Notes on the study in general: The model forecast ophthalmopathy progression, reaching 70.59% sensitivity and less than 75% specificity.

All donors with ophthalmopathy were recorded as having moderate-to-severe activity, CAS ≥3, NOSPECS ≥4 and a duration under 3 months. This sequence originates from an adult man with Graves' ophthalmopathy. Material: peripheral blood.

The CDR3: CASSLGGTTTEAFL. The CDR3 DNA is TGTGCCAGCAGCTTGGGGGGAACGACGACTGAAGCTTTCCTT. The V and J genes are TRBV7-3 and TRBJ1-1; D possibly corresponds to TRBD1 (5 bases). The CDR3 runs 14 residues. With 3 bases removed from V and 5 bases from J, the gap between germline ends came to 13 bases. Germline-derived CDR1 and CDR2 are SGHTA and FQGTGA.